This T cell receptor beta chain was observed in a study of cytomegalovirus exposure and HLA in healthy donors. As regards this clone: Its matching antigen is unknown.

Study observations and caveats: Later on, an analysis found that several of the most significant clusters appeared to be linked to common viral pathogens, which included parvovirus B19. Presence/absence analyses rested on an assumption that sequencing depth was roughly uniform across donors.

The PCR contained 60 Vbeta and 13 Jbeta primers. Profiled with immunoSEQ multiplex PCR; TCRdb holds only in-frame clones, not every one. Seen here are under 150,000 clones, approximately 80% observed once, and the top ten hold 0.55% to 0.85%. The sequenced sample consisted of PBMCs. The TCR sequence derives from a man between 18 and 35 years old in good health and CMV-seronegative.

The CDR3: CASSYSNQPQHF. The CDR3 DNA sequence: TGTGCCAGCTCGTATAGCAATCAGCCCCAGCATTTT. The J gene is TRBJ1-5, the V gene TRBV7-9; D is unclear. The length of the CDR3 is 12 residues. The ends were cut back, 8 bases at V and 0 bases at J, with 5 bases in the middle. Germline V gives CDR1 SEHNR, CDR2 FQNEAQ (reference sequence).